This T cell receptor beta chain originates from a study of blood T cells in healthy people across ages. Comment on this clonotype: Antigen specificity is unknown. One junction end disagrees with the germline gene, perhaps due to a read error.

Study-level findings and limits: Expanded clonotype changes were possibly confounded by unknown donor CMV status.

The germline V gene has CDR1 SSHAT and CDR2 FNYEAQ (reference sequence). CDR3 size: 19 residues. The use of a sample-barcoded 5' primer and a J-beta primer mix characterized a second PCR of 7 to 11 cycles. One entry per CDR3 protein, called by TCRdb with MiXCR from the 5' RACE reads. The profile shows approximately 1.5 million distinct CDR3 sequences, approximately 39% of them singletons. The chain is built from TRBV7-7 and TRBJ2-1, with TRBD2 matching 14 bases. Sequenced material: blood. The receptor's source is a woman between 18 and 30 years old in good health. The CDR3, as DNA: TGTGCTAGCAGCTTATATCCCACGGGACTAGCGGGAGACCACAATGAGCAGTTCTTC. Protein: CASSLYPTGLAGDHNEQFF. The whole variable domain, remainder taken from reference TRBV7-7 and TRBJ2-1, is GAGVSQSPRYKVTKRGQDVTLRCDPISSHATLYWYQQALGQGPEFLTYFNYEAQPDKSGLPSDRFSAERPEGSISTLTIQRTEQRDSAMYRCASSLYPTGLAGDHNEQFFGPGTRLTVL.